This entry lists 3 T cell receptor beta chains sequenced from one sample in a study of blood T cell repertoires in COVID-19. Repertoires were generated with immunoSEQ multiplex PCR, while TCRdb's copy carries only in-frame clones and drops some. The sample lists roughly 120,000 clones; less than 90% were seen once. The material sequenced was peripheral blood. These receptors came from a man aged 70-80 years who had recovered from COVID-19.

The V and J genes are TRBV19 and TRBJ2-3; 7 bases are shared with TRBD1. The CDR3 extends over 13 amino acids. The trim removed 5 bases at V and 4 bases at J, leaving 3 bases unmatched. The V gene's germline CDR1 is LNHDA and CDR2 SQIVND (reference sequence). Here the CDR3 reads CASSRQGPDTQYF. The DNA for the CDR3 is TGTGCCAGTAGTCGACAGGGCCCAGATACGCAGTATTTT.

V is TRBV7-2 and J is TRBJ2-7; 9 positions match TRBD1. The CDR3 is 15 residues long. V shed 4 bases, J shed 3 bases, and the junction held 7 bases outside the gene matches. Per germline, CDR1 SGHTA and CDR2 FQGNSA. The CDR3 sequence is CASSSRTGAGYEQYF. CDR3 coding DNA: TGTGCCAGCAGCTCCCGGACAGGGGCCGGCTACGAGCAGTACTTC. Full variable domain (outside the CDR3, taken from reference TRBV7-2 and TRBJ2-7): GAGVSQSPSNKVTEKGKDVELRCDPISGHTALYWYRQSLGQGLEFLIYFQGNSAPDKSGLPSDRFSAERTGGSVSTLTIQRTQQEDSAVYLCASSSRTGAGYEQYFGPGTRLTVT.

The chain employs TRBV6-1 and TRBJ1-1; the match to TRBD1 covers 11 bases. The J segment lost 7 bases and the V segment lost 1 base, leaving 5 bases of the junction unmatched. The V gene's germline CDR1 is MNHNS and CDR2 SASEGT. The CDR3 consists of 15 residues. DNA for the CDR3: TGTGCCAGCAGTGAAGTTGGGACAGGGGGGTATGAAGCTTTCTTT. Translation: CASSEVGTGGYEAFF.